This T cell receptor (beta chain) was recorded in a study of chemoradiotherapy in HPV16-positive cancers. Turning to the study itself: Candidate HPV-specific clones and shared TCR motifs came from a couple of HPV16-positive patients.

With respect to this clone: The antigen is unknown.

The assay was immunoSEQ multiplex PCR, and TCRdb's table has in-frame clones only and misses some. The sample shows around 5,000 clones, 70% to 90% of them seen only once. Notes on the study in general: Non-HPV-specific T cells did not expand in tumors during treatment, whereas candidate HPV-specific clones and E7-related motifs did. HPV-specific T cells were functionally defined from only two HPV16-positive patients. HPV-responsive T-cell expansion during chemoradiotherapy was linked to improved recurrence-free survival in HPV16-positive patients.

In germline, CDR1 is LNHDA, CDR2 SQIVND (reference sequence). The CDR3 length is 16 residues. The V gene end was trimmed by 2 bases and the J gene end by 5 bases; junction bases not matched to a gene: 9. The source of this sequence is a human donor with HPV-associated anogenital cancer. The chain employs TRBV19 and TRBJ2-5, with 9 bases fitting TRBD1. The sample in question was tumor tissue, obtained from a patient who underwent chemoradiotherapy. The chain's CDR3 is CASSITGNRGRETQYF. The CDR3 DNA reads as TGTGCCAGTAGTATAACGGGGAACAGGGGGCGGGAGACCCAGTACTTC.